This TCR beta chain comes out of a study of T cell responses to AZD1222 COVID-19 vaccine. TCRdb keeps only in-frame clones here, not all; method: immunoSEQ multiplex PCR. The table lists under 200,000 clones, around 90% of them singletons. The CDR3 covers 15 residues. Germline trimming cut 2 bases from V and 4 bases from J; bases unmatched to any gene: 3. Germline CDR1 reads MGHRA; CDR2 reads YSYEKL. Findings of the study overall: The donor cohort was predominantly white British with a female majority, and clonal diversity may have been underestimated. Close to half of spike-specific TCRs reportedly recognize unmutated variant regions. Seropositive AZD1222 recipients at baseline numbered only five or six. Along spike, vaccine-associated CD4 TCRs were found throughout, with dominance at 160-218 and 743-854.

The count of this clone is one. Its antigen is unknown. The chain couples TRBV4-1 to TRBJ1-5; 9 bases agree with TRBD1. This TCR came from an adult in good health. This specimen was peripheral blood, taken on day 0 of MenACWY control vaccination. This CDR3 reads CASSQPGTGNQPQHF. CDR3 in DNA: TGCGCCAGCAGCCAACCCGGGACAGGGAATCAGCCCCAGCATTTT.